This TCR beta chain originates from a study of regulatory T cells in long-lasting Graves disease. Study-wide points: Having only a small sample size may have limited accuracy. TRBV28 was favored in persistent disease, as were TRBJ1-2 and TRBJ2-5. Examination was confined to peripheral blood, excluding thyroid tissue.

This clonotype came up a few times. Antigen: not known. V was trimmed by 3 bases and J by 8 bases, leaving 16 bases between them. The germline gives CDR1 LGHNA, CDR2 YNFKEQ. The CDR3 consists of 15 residues. Documented time point: newly diagnosed GD, antithyroid drugs for less than 3 months. TCR sequences were obtained from RNA taken from PBMCs. Arm-PCR of CDR3 regions and iRepertoire HTBI primers were the basis on which TCR beta libraries were built. TCRdb re-called the multiplex PCR reads with MiXCR, one entry per CDR3 protein. The sample shows 370,000 or so distinct CDR3 sequences, roughly 16% of them seen only once. These data also featured in a second study, about T cells in Graves' hyperthyroidism and ophthalmopathy. That report adds: A first-round RT-PCR of the TCR CDR3 used the HTBI primer set.

This chain connects TRBV4-2 to TRBJ1-4; no clear D gene. This TCR came from a woman aged 18-29 years with Graves disease. Sequencing was performed on peripheral blood mononuclear cells (PBMCs), taken at new diagnosis, from a patient treated with antithyroid drugs. The chain's CDR3 is CASSQEAGTQEKLFF. The CDR3, as DNA: TGTGCCAGCAGCCAGGAAGCGGGCACACAGGAAAAACTGTTTTTT.